This T cell receptor (beta chain) was documented in a study of blood T cell repertoires in COVID-19. Only in-frame clones appear in the TCRdb table, and some are missing; sequencing was by immunoSEQ multiplex PCR. The sample carries around 100,000 clones, around four fifths recorded once. V was trimmed by 2 bases and J by 6 bases, leaving 9 bases between them. Germline V CDR1 and CDR2: SGHDT, YYEEEE. This CDR3 region has 14 residues. The clonotype originates from a woman in her seventies with acute or convalescent COVID-19. The sample was peripheral blood. J is TRBJ1-6 and V is TRBV5-6; D unresolved. As DNA, the CDR3 is TGTGCCAGCAGCTTCGTAGCGGCTAATTCACCCCTCCACTTT. It yields the protein CASSFVAANSPLHF.